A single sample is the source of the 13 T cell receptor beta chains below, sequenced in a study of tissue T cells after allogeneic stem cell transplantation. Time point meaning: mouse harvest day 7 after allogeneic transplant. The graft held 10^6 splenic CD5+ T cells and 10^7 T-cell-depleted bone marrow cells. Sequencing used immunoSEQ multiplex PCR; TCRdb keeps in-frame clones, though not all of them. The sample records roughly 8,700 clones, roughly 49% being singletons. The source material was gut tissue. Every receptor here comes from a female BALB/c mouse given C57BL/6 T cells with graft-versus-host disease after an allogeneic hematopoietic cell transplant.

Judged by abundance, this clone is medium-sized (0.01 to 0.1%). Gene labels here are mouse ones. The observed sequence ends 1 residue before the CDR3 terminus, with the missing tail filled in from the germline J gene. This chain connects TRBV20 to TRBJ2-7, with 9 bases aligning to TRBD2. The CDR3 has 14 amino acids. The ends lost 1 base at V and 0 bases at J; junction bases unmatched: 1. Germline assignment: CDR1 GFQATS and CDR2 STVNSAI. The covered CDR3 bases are TGTGGTGCTAGGGGGGGACTGGGCTCCTATGAACAGTAC. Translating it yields CGARGGLGSYEQY. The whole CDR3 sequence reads CGARGGLGSYEQYF.

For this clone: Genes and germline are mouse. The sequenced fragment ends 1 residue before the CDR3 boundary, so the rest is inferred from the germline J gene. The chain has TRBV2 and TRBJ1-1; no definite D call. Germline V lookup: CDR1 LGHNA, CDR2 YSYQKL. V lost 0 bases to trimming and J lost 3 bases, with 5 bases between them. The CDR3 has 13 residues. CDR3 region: CASSQDRDTEVFF. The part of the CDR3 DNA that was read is TGTGCCAGCAGCCAAGACAGAGACACAGAAGTCTTC.

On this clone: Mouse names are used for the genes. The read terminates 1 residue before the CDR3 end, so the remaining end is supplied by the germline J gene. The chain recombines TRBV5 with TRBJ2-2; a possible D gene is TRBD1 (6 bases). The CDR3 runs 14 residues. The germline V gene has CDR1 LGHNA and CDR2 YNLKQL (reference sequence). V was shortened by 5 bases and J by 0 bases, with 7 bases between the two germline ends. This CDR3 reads CASSGTTNTGQLYF. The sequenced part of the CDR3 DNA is TGTGCCAGCAGCGGGACAACAAACACCGGGCAGCTCTAC.

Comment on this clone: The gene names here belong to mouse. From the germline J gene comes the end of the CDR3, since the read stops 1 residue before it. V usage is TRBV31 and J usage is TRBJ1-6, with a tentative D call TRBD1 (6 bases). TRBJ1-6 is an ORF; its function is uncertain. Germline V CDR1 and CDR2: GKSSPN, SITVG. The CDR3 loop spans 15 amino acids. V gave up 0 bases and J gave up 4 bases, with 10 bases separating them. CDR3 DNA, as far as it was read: TGTGCCTGGAGTCTAGGGACAAATTATAATTCGCCCCTCTAC. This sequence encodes CAWSLGTNYNSPLY. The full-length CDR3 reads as CAWSLGTNYNSPLYF.

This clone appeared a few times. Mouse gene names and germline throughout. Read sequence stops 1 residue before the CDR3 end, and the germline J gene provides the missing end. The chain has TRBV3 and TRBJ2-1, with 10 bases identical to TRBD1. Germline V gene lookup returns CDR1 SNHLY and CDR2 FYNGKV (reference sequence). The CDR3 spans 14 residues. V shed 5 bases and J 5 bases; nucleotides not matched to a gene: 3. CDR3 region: CASSRGQGNAEQFF. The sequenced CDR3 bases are TGTGCCAGCAGCCGGGGACAGGGGAATGCTGAGCAGTTC.

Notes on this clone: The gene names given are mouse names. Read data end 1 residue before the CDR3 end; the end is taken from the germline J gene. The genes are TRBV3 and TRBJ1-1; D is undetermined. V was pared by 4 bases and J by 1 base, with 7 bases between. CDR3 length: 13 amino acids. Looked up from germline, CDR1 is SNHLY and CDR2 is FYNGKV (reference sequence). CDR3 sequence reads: CASSWSGNTEVFF. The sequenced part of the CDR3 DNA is TGTGCCAGCAGCTGGTCAGGGAACACAGAAGTCTTC.

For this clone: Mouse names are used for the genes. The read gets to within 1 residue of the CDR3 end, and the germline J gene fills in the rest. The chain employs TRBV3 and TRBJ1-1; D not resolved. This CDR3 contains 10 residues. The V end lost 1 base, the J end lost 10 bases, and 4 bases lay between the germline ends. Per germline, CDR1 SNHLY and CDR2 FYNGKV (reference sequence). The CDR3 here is CASSLEGVFF. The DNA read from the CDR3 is TGTGCCAGCAGCTTAGAAGGAGTCTTC.

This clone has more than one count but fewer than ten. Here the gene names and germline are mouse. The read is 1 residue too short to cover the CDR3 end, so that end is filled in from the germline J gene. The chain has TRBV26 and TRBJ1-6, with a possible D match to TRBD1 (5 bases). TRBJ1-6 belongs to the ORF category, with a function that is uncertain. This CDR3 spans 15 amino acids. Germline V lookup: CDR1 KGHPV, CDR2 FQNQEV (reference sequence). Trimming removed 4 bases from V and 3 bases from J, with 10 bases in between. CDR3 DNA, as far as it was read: TGTGCCAGCAGTCAAGGACAAATCTATAATTCGCCCCTCTAC. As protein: CASSQGQIYNSPLY. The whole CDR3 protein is CASSQGQIYNSPLYF.

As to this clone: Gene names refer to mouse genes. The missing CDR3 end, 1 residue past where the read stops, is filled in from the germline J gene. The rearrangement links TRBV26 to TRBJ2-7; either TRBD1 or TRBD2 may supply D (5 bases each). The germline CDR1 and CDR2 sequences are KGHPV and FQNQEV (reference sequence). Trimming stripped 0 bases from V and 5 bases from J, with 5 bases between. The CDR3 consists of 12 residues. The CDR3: CASSLSGDEQYF. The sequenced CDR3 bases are TGTGCCAGCAGTCTGTCGGGGGATGAACAGTAC.

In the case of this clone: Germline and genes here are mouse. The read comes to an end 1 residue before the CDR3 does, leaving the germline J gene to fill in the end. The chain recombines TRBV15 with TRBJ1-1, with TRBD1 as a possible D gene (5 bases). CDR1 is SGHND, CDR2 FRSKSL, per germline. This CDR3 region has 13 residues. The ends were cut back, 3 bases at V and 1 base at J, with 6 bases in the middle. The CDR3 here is CASSLGQNTEVFF. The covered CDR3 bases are TGTGCCAGCAGTTTGGGGCAAAACACAGAAGTCTTC.

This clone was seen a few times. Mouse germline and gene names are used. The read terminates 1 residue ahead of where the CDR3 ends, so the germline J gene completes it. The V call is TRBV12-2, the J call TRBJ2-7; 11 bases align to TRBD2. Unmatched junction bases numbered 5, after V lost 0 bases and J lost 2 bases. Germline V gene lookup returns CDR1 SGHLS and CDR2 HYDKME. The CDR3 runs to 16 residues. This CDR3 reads CASSLERTGGTYEQYF. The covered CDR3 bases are TGTGCCAGCTCTCTCGAGCGGACTGGGGGGACCTATGAACAGTAC.

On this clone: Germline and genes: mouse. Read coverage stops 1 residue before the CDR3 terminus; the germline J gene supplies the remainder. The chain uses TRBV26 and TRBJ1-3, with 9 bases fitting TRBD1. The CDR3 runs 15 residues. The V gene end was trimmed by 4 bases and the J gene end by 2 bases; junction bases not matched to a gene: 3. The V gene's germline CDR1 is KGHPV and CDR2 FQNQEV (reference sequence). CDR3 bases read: TGTGCCAGCAGTCCGGGACAGGGCCCTGGAAATACGCTCTAT. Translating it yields CASSPGQGPGNTLY. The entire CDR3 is CASSPGQGPGNTLYF.

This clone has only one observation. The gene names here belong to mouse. The sequenced CDR3 bases are TGTGCCAGCTCTCTCACAGGAAATTCTGGAAATACGCTCTAT. It codes for CASSLTGNSGNTLY. The full-length CDR3 reads as CASSLTGNSGNTLYF. This chain links TRBV12-1 with TRBJ1-3; D might be TRBD1 (5 bases). The read ends 1 residue before the CDR3 terminus; that terminus is restored from the germline J gene. Germline V CDR1 and CDR2: SGHSN, HYEKVE. V was pared by 0 bases and J by 0 bases, with 8 bases between. The CDR3 consists of 15 residues.